This T cell receptor beta chain was documented in a study of T cells after yellow fever vaccination. TCRdb redid the calling of the 5' RACE reads with MiXCR, one entry per CDR3 protein. Of about 45,000 distinct CDR3 sequences listed, 6.5% to 8.5% are singletons. This clonotype was counted at least ten times. The CDR3 consists of 14 residues. CDR1 and CDR2 from the germline V gene are SEHNR and FQNEAQ (reference sequence). Between the trimmed V and J ends, which lost 11 bases and 4 bases, there was a span of 18 bases. The sequences come from CD8+ T cells not binding an NS4B(214-222) dextramer, sorted from PBMCs, collected 45 days after the yellow fever booster vaccination. The chain is built from TRBV7-9 and TRBJ2-1; possible D gene TRBD2, 5 bases. This sequence originates from a man aged 30 to 45 who received the YFV17D yellow fever vaccine. The CDR3 coding sequence is TGTGCCTACCCCCTTAGCCCGGGATACAATGAGCAGTTCTTC. Translated, it gives CAYPLSPGYNEQFF.